A selection of T cell receptor beta chains follows, all from one sample in a study of blood T cell repertoires in COVID-19. TCRdb's copy holds only in-frame clones and misses some; the assay was immunoSEQ multiplex PCR. The sample carries tens of thousands of clones, approximately 83% recorded once. The sample was peripheral blood. These receptors originate from a woman aged 60 to 75 with acute or convalescent COVID-19. Each CDR3 is given with its conserved first and last residue. D genes are given only for firm matches. A clone size is listed for some rows: how often the clone was seen (once, few, many), or a class if it is expanded.

size,V,J,D,DNA,CDR3
.,TRBV7-3,TRBJ2-1,TRBD2,TGTGCCAGCAGCCCGAAGGCGGGGGGAGGCATCAATGAGCAGTTCTTC,CASSPKAGGGINEQFF
.,TRBV11-3,TRBJ2-1,TRBD2,TGTGCCAGCAGCTTAGGGACTAGCGGGCGTTGGGACAATGAGCAGTTCTTC,CASSLGTSGRWDNEQFF
.,TRBV29-1,TRBJ1-2,TRBD1,TGCAGCGTTGAGACAGGGCTTGGCTACACCTTC,CSVETGLGYTF
.,TRBV3-1/TRBV3-2,TRBJ2-7,TRBD2,TGTGCCAGCAGCCTGACTAGCGGCTATGGGAACGAGCAGTACTTC,CASSLTSGYGNEQYF
many,TRBV3-1/TRBV3-2,TRBJ1-3,.,TGTGCCAGCAGCCAGGGTGGGGGCGTTGGAAACACCATATATTTT,CASSQGGGVGNTIYF
.,TRBV2,TRBJ2-5,TRBD2,TGTGCCAGCAGTGCTGGGACTAGCGGGAGAGAAGAGACCCAGTACTTC,CASSAGTSGREETQYF
.,TRBV19,TRBJ2-2,.,TGTGCCAGTAGTCCTCCCGTCACCGGGGAGCTGTTTTTT,CASSPPVTGELFF
.,TRBV5-4,TRBJ2-2,TRBD1,TGTGCCAGCAGCTTTGGACAGGGGTCCGGGGAGCTGTTTTTT,CASSFGQGSGELFF
few,TRBV30,TRBJ2-7,.,TGTGCCCTCAATCCATGGAGCTCCTACGAGCAGTACTTC,CALNPWSSYEQYF
.,TRBV5-1,TRBJ2-5,TRBD2,TGCGCCAGCAGCTCCCTCGGTACTAGCGCTATCTTAGAGACCCAGTACTTC,CASSSLGTSAILETQYF
.,TRBV3-1/TRBV3-2,TRBJ2-7,.,TGTGCCAGCAGCCAAGATTTCGGAGCCTACGAGCAGTACTTC,CASSQDFGAYEQYF
.,TRBV2,TRBJ1-6,TRBD1,TGTGCCAGCAGTGCGGGACAGGGGGGGATTTCACCCCTCCACTTT,CASSAGQGGISPLHF
few,TRBV28,TRBJ2-1,.,TGTGCCAGCAGTCTGCAGGGGTTTAGTTCCTACAATGAGCAGTTCTTC,CASSLQGFSSYNEQFF
.,TRBV9,TRBJ2-3,.,TGTGCCAGCAGCGTAGGGACGGGGTCAGGCGGCACAGATACGCAGTATTTT,CASSVGTGSGGTDTQYF
.,TRBV9,TRBJ2-3,TRBD1,TGTGCCAGCAGCGTAGGGGCGGGACAGGGCTCAGATACGCAGTATTTT,CASSVGAGQGSDTQYF
few,TRBV6-5,TRBJ2-7,.,TGTGCCAGCAGTCGTAAGGGGGGGGGATACGAGCAGTACTTC,CASSRKGGGYEQYF